Below are 10 T cell receptor beta chains sequenced from a single sample in a study of spatial heterogeneity in lung cancer. TCRdb independently ran MiXCR on the 5' RACE reads; one entry per CDR3 protein. The sample gives tens of thousands of distinct CDR3 sequences, about 12% of which show up once; roughly a third is in the top ten. The time point here: blood at routine non-recurrence follow-up after resection. This material consisted of PBMCs, taken at follow-up. These receptors all come from a male donor with early-stage non-small cell lung cancer.

The chain recombines TRBV11-1 with TRBJ2-7; 8 bases match TRBD1. The length of the CDR3 is 15 residues. Unmatched junction bases numbered 11, after V lost 5 bases and J lost 5 bases. Per the germline V gene, CDR1 is SGHAT and CDR2 is FQDESV (reference sequence). The CDR3 here is CASSERGQGVHEQYF. In DNA, the CDR3 is TGTGCCAGCAGCGAACGCGGACAGGGCGTCCACGAGCAGTACTTC. The whole variable domain, remainder taken from reference TRBV11-1 and TRBJ2-7, is EAEVAQSPRYKITEKSQAVAFWCDPISGHATLYWYRQILGQGPELLVQFQDESVVDDSQLPKDRFSAERLKGVDSTLKIQPAELGDSAMYLCASSERGQGVHEQYFGPGTRLTVT.

This clonotype occurred many times. This chain links TRBV20-1 with TRBJ1-6; D ambiguous. CDR3 length: 10 amino acids. Germline V gene data show CDR1 as DFQATT and CDR2 as SNEGSKA (reference sequence). V was pared by 3 bases and J by 11 bases, with 5 bases between. CDR3 nucleotides: TGCAGTGCTAGCGATACACCCCTCCACTTT. This encodes CSASDTPLHF.

This clonotype showed up many times. J is TRBJ2-1 and V is TRBV5-1, with TRBD1 matching over 8 bases. The CDR3 loop spans 15 amino acids. Trimming took 0 bases from V and 2 from J; bases not matched to a gene: 1. Germline CDR1 and CDR2: SGHRS and YFSETQ. For the CDR3, the DNA is TGCGCCAGCAGCTTGGGGGGACAGGCCTACAATGAGCAGTTCTTC. As protein: CASSLGGQAYNEQFF.

This clonotype has ten or more counts. This chain links TRBV3-1 with TRBJ1-1; D might be TRBD1 (6 bases). Germline-derived CDR1 and CDR2 are LGHDT and YNNKEL (reference sequence). Trimming took off 1 base at V and 3 bases at J, with 9 bases between the two ends. The CDR3 length is 14 residues. The CDR3, as DNA: TGTGCCAGCAGCCAAGCGGGACACCACACTGAAGCTTTCTTT. It specifies CASSQAGHHTEAFF.

Only a few counts were recorded for this clonotype. This rearrangement joins TRBV19 to TRBJ1-2; 11 bases fit TRBD1. CDR3 length: 15 residues. Losses at the gene ends were 3 bases for V and 8 bases for J; bases not matched to a gene: 8. The germline CDR1 and CDR2 sequences are LNHDA and SQIVND (reference sequence). CDR3 nucleotides: TGTGCCAGTAGTATCCCCGGACAGGGGGCTTACGGCTACACCTTC. Translation gives CASSIPGQGAYGYTF.

This clonotype has ten or more counts. The rearrangement joins TRBV7-2 to TRBJ2-3; D uncertain. Trimming took 5 bases from V and 2 from J, leaving 14 bases between them. The germline gives CDR1 SGHTA, CDR2 FQGNSA. The CDR3 is made up of 15 amino acids. The CDR3 region is CASSRPPDLTDTQYF. The CDR3 DNA reads TGTGCCAGCAGCCGCCCACCGGACCTCACAGATACGCAGTATTTT.

This chain joins TRBV7-1 and TRBJ1-1; D ambiguous. TRBV7-1 is an open reading frame whose function is uncertain. V lost 7 bases and J 1 base, leaving 10 bases between the germline ends. The CDR3 covers 13 residues. The CDR3 DNA reads TGTGCCAGCACCTCTACAACGAACACTGAAGCTTTCTTT. It specifies CASTSTTNTEAFF.

A remark on this clonotype: This may stem from a read error, because a much larger clone lies one nucleotide away. The gene calls are TRBV12-3 or TRBV12-4 and TRBJ1-3; the D is unclear. V lost 8 bases and J lost 0, with 8 bases in between. The CDR3 covers 13 residues. CDR3 in DNA: TGTGCCAGCTGTATAAACTCTGGAAACACCATATATTTT. This translates into CASCINSGNTIYF.

At least ten counts were recorded for this clonotype. The gene calls are TRBV20-1 and TRBJ2-7, with a weak D call TRBD2 (5 bases). Germline V gene lookup returns CDR1 DFQATT and CDR2 SNEGSKA (reference sequence). The CDR3 has 10 amino acids. V dropped 5 bases and J dropped 7 bases, with 9 bases sitting between them. CDR3 bases: TGCAGTGCTTTGTGGAGGGAGCAGTACTTC. This encodes CSALWREQYF.

At least ten counts were recorded for this clonotype. The chain couples TRBV18 to TRBJ1-1; perhaps TRBD1 as D (5 bases). Germline V gene lookup returns CDR1 KGHSH and CDR2 LQKENI. This CDR3 is built from 13 residues. V was clipped by 0 bases and J by 12 bases, with 14 bases between them. CDR3 nucleotide sequence: TGTGCCAGCTCACCACCAACCAGGGTGGTATCTTTCTTT. As protein: CASSPPTRVVSFF.